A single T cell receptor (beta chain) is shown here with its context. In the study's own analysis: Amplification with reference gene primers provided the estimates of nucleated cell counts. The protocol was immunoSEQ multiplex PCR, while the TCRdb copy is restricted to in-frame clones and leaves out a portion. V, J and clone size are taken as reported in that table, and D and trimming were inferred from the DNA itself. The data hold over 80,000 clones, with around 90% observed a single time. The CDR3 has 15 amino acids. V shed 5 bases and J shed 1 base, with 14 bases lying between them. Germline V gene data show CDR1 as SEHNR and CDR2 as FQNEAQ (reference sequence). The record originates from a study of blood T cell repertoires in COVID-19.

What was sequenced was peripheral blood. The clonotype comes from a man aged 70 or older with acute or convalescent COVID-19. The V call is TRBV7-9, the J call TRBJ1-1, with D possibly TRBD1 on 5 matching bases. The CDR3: CASSLEGFGNTEAFF. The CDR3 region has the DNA TGTGCCAGCAGCCTAGAGGGGTTTGGGAACACTGAAGCTTTCTTT.